Presented here are 18 T cell receptor beta chains from one specimen sequenced in a study of CD8+ T cells in alopecia areata. This sample's treatment: oral pan-JAK inhibitor, 5-10 mg twice daily. The authors extracted RNA and reverse transcribed it into cDNA as the sequencing template. Produced via immunoSEQ multiplex PCR; TCRdb's table is partial and in-frame only. Among 120,000 or so clones listed, over 55% were seen once. The sample here was CD4+ T cells sorted from blood, taken at week 4, from a patient treated with tofacitinib. These receptors were collected from a human donor with alopecia areata.

This clone was detected only once. This sequence joins TRBV27 and TRBJ2-5, with D possibly TRBD2 on 6 matching bases. The CDR3 consists of 17 residues. V was pared by 5 bases and J by 4 bases, with 23 bases between. The germline gives CDR1 MNHEY, CDR2 SMNVEV (reference sequence). The CDR3 DNA reads TGTGCCAGCAGTGGATATTACCGGGACGGGGGAGGAGAGACCCAGTACTTC. Amino acids: CASSGYYRDGGGETQYF.

The V call is TRBV5-6, the J call TRBJ1-2, with D perhaps matching TRBD1 (6 bases). The CDR3 has 12 residues. Germline V gene lookup returns CDR1 SGHDT and CDR2 YYEEEE. Trimming removed 4 bases from V and 4 bases from J, with 8 bases in between. The CDR3 region has the DNA TGTGCCAGCAGCCAGACAGGCTATGGCTACACCTTC. This translates into CASSQTGYGYTF.

The chain couples TRBV5-1 to TRBJ2-6, with D unclear. CDR1 is SGHRS and CDR2 is YFSETQ in the germline V gene. The V end lost 4 bases, the J end lost 2 bases, and 13 bases lay between the germline ends. This CDR3 is built from 16 residues. The CDR3 DNA reads as TGCGCCAGCAGCCCCCCTCGGACCCCTGGGGCCAACGTCCTGACTTTC. Translation gives CASSPPRTPGANVLTF.

This clone was detected a few times. The chain recombines TRBV5-1 with TRBJ2-2, with D hard to call. V dropped 1 base and J dropped 6 bases, with 4 bases sitting between them. This CDR3 region has 12 residues. The V gene's germline CDR1 is SGHRS and CDR2 YFSETQ. The CDR3 region is CASSLYPGELFF. The CDR3 DNA is TGCGCCAGCAGCTTGTATCCCGGGGAGCTGTTTTTT.

This chain uses TRBV9 with TRBJ2-1, with D unresolved. Per the germline V gene, CDR1 is SGDLS and CDR2 is YYNGEE. The CDR3 loop spans 17 amino acids. V was shortened by 4 bases and J by 0 bases, with 17 bases between the two germline ends. This CDR3 is CASSPTGATSSYNEQFF. Here the CDR3 DNA reads TGTGCCAGCAGCCCGACCGGCGCCACCAGCTCCTACAATGAGCAGTTCTTC.

The rearrangement uses TRBV2 and TRBJ2-1; D may be TRBD2 (7 bases). CDR1 SNHLY and CDR2 FYNNEI come from the germline V gene. CDR3 length equals 17 residues. Trimming removed 4 bases at V and 5 bases at J, with 21 bases between. The CDR3 reads CASSAFKRGGLDNEQFF. Written as DNA, the CDR3 is TGTGCCAGCAGTGCGTTTAAGCGCGGGGGCTTAGACAATGAGCAGTTCTTC.

The sample holds a few counts of this clone. V is TRBV7-2 and J is TRBJ2-5, with D perhaps TRBD1 (5 bases). Looked up from germline, CDR1 is SGHTA and CDR2 is FQGNSA. The V end lost 2 bases, the J end lost 4 bases, and 5 bases lay between the germline ends. The CDR3 runs to 12 residues. DNA of the CDR3: TGTGCCAGCAGCTTACAGGGAGAGACCCAGTACTTC. Translated: CASSLQGETQYF. Supplemented by reference TRBV7-2 and TRBJ2-5, the full variable domain reads GAGVSQSPSNKVTEKGKDVELRCDPISGHTALYWYRQSLGQGLEFLIYFQGNSAPDKSGLPSDRFSAERTGGSVSTLTIQRTQQEDSAVYLCASSLQGETQYFGPGTRLLVL.

The genes are TRBV5-4 and TRBJ2-7; 8 bases map to TRBD1. The J segment lost 2 bases and the V segment lost 6 bases, leaving 7 bases of the junction unmatched. Germline assignment: CDR1 SGHNT and CDR2 YYREEE (reference sequence). The CDR3 extends over 14 amino acids. The CDR3 loop reads CASNRQGFAYEQYF. For the CDR3, the DNA is TGTGCCAGCAACCGACAGGGGTTCGCCTACGAGCAGTACTTC.

This clone was seen only once. The V gene is TRBV6-1, the J gene TRBJ2-5; D perhaps matches TRBD1 (5 bases). CDR3 length: 15 amino acids. Trimming removed 8 bases from V and 5 bases from J, with 21 bases in between. Germline V lookup: CDR1 MNHNS, CDR2 SASEGT. CDR3 coding DNA: TGTGCCAGCCCTTCGAACCTGCAGGGATGGGAGACCCAGTACTTC. Protein product: CASPSNLQGWETQYF.

The DNA for the CDR3 is TGCGCCAGCGGGAAGACAGGCTTGAACACTGAAGCTTTCTTT. It specifies CASGKTGLNTEAFF. This chain links TRBV4-1 with TRBJ1-1, with a possible D match to TRBD1 (6 bases). V lost 8 bases, J lost 0 bases, and 13 bases lay in between. The V gene's germline CDR1 is MGHRA and CDR2 YSYEKL. CDR3 length equals 14 residues.

V and J are TRBV19 and TRBJ2-1; D gene ambiguous. V was cut by 1 base and J by 0 bases, with 4 bases left in between. The CDR3 length is 14 residues. Germline V gene data show CDR1 as LNHDA and CDR2 as SQIVND (reference sequence). This CDR3 reads CASSIGSSYNEQFF. The CDR3 DNA reads as TGTGCCAGTAGTATAGGGAGCTCCTACAATGAGCAGTTCTTC.

This clone was recorded a few times. The chain joins TRBV29-1 to TRBJ2-6; the D is unclear. With 3 bases removed from V and 1 base from J, the gap between germline ends came to 7 bases. The CDR3 consists of 14 residues. Germline V gene sequence: CDR1 SQVTM, CDR2 ANQGSEA. CDR3 DNA: TGCAGCGTTGACACCCCATCTGGGGCCAACGTCCTGACTTTC. Protein sequence: CSVDTPSGANVLTF.

This chain joins TRBV7-9 and TRBJ2-3; D not certain. CDR1 and CDR2 (germline): SEHNR, FQNEAQ (reference sequence). Trimming cost V 5 bases and J 3 bases, with 6 bases left between them. CDR3 size: 12 residues. Written as DNA, the CDR3 is TGTGCCAGCAGCCGCGTGACAGATACGCAGTATTTT. Its protein is CASSRVTDTQYF. The variable domain in full, completed from reference TRBV7-9 and TRBJ2-3, reads DTGVSQNPRHKITKRGQNVTFRCDPISEHNRLYWYRQTLGQGPEFLTYFQNEAQLEKSRLLSDRFSAERPKGSFSTLEIQRTEQGDSAMYLCASSRVTDTQYFGPGTRLTVL.

For this clone: Relative to the germline gene, one junction end is altered; a read error may explain this. The rearrangement links TRBV2 to TRBJ2-7, with a tentative D call TRBD2 (5 bases). The germline gives CDR1 SNHLY, CDR2 FYNNEI. The CDR3 has 16 residues. This chain's CDR3 is CASREETASRNYEQYF. CDR3 bases: TGTGCCAGCAGGGAAGAGACGGCTAGCAGGAACTACGAGCAGTACTTC.

This clone was recorded a few times. The CDR3 reads CASSIRQGVADTQYF. CDR3 coding DNA: TGTGCCAGCAGTATCCGACAGGGAGTCGCGGATACGCAGTATTTT. The chain is built from TRBV27 and TRBJ2-3; 7 bases match TRBD1. Germline V gives CDR1 MNHEY, CDR2 SMNVEV (reference sequence). V shed 5 bases and J 6 bases; nucleotides not matched to a gene: 11. This CDR3 comprises 15 residues.

V usage is TRBV5-4 and J usage is TRBJ2-1; tentative D call: TRBD2 (6 bases). Germline V gives CDR1 SGHNT, CDR2 YYREEE (reference sequence). Between the trimmed V and J ends, which lost 4 bases and 10 bases, there was a span of 12 bases. The CDR3 consists of 12 residues. The CDR3 DNA follows: TGTGCCAGCAGCACGACTAGTTACGAGCAGTTCTTC. Translated: CASSTTSYEQFF.

This rearrangement joins TRBV30 to TRBJ1-2, with D possibly TRBD1 on 5 matching bases. The CDR3 loop spans 13 amino acids. CDR1 GTSNPN and CDR2 SVGIG come from the germline V gene (reference sequence). V was shortened by 1 base and J by 7 bases, with 13 bases between the two germline ends. The CDR3 DNA reads TGTGCCTGGAGTGGGCAGGGAGCGGGTGGCTACACCTTC. Translated: CAWSGQGAGGYTF.

This clone occurred once. The rearrangement joins TRBV5-4 to TRBJ2-1; 9 bases map to TRBD2. This CDR3 is built from 15 residues. The V and J ends lost 4 bases and 4 bases, in that order; junction bases with no gene match: 6. Germline V gene data show CDR1 as SGHNT and CDR2 as YYREEE (reference sequence). The CDR3 is CASSRLAEGYNEQFF. The CDR3 region has the DNA TGTGCCAGCAGCAGACTAGCGGAAGGTTACAATGAGCAGTTCTTC.